These T cell receptor beta chains were read from a single sample in a study of high-grade serous ovarian cancer treatment subgroups. Clones were sequenced by immunoSEQ multiplex PCR, and TCRdb holds only the in-frame ones, with some missing. The sample holds roughly 3,600 clones, about 71% seen once. Input material: tumor tissue. All receptors derive from a human donor with high-grade serous ovarian cancer. Each CDR3 is given with its conserved first and last residue. A D gene is named only where the DNA matches it firmly. For some rows the clone size is stated as once, few or many, or as a class when expanded; others skip it.

size,V,D,J,DNA,CDR3
NA,TRBV4-1,NA,TRBJ1-1,TGCGCCAGCAGCCAAGGGAAGGGGGGGGCAAAGAACACTGAAGCTTTCTTT,CASSQGKGGAKNTEAFF
NA,TRBV7-9,NA,TRBJ2-7,TGTGCCAGCAGCTCTCAGGGGGGCGAGCAGTACTTC,CASSSQGGEQYF
NA,TRBV7-9,TRBD1,TRBJ1-1,TGTGCCAGCTCTCAGACAGGGGGCTACACTGAAGCTTTCTTT,CASSQTGGYTEAFF
few,TRBV27,NA,TRBJ1-1,TGTGCCAGCAGTTTAAACAGGGCCCGTGACACTGAAGCTTTCTTT,CASSLNRARDTEAFF
NA,TRBV19,NA,TRBJ1-1,TGTGCCAGTAGTATTCTAGGCACTGAAGCTTTCTTT,CASSILGTEAFF
NA,TRBV13,NA,TRBJ2-1,TGTGCCAGCAGCTTACCCTATTACAATGAGCAGTTCTTC,CASSLPYYNEQFF
NA,TRBV7-9,NA,TRBJ1-1,TGTGCCAGCAGCTTAGTATGGGAGCTTTCTTTT,CASSLVWELSF
NA,TRBV6-1,NA,TRBJ2-7,TGTGCCACTAGAGGAGACAGCAGCTACGAGCAGTACTTC,CATRGDSSYEQYF
NA,TRBV2,NA,TRBJ2-5,TGTGCCAGCAGTTGGGGCGGGACGGAAGAGACCCAGTACTTC,CASSWGGTEETQYF
NA,TRBV7-2,TRBD1,TRBJ1-2,TGTGCCAGCAGCACAGGGGGCCATAACTATGGCTACACCTTC,CASSTGGHNYGYTF
NA,TRBV4-3,NA,TRBJ1-1,TGCGCCAGCAGCCAAGAGCTCTTTAACACTGAAGCTTTCTTT,CASSQELFNTEAFF
NA,TRBV9,TRBD1,TRBJ2-3,TGTGCCAGCAGCGTCCAGGGGGCTACGCAGTATTTT,CASSVQGATQYF
once,TRBV11-1,TRBD1,TRBJ1-1,TGTGCCAGCAGCAGAGGACAGGCAGGGAACACTGAAGCTTTCTTT,CASSRGQAGNTEAFF
once,TRBV6-5,NA,TRBJ2-2,TGTGCCAGCAGTCGGCCGGGCTCCCGCTTCGGGGAGTTGTTTTTT,CASSRPGSRFGELFF